The 13 T cell receptor beta chains below were found in one sample sequenced in a study of blood T cell repertoires in COVID-19. The repertoire was sequenced with immunoSEQ multiplex PCR; TCRdb's copy has only in-frame clones and lacks some. The profile shows some 160,000 clones, 80% of them singletons. What was sequenced was peripheral blood. The receptors originated from a man aged 65 to 79 with active or convalescent COVID-19.

This clone was seen at least ten times. The rearrangement links TRBV10-3 to TRBJ2-2; no clear D. With 3 bases removed from V and 6 bases from J, the gap between germline ends came to 11 bases. Germline CDR1 reads ENHRY; CDR2 reads SYGVKD. The CDR3 contains 14 residues. CDR3 nucleotides: TGTGCCATCAGTGACTATAGCCGGCCCGGGGAGCTGTTTTTT. Translating gives CAISDYSRPGELFF.

As for this clone: Other DNA sequences in this specimen translate into the identical CDR3. This rearrangement joins TRBV20-1 to TRBJ1-5; TRBD1 matches 8 bases. Germline values: CDR1 DFQATT, CDR2 SNEGSKA (reference sequence). V shed 3 bases, J shed 5 bases, and the junction held 3 bases outside the gene matches. The CDR3 has 13 residues. This chain's CDR3 is CSASAQGDQPQHF. In DNA form, the CDR3 reads TGCAGTGCTAGTGCACAGGGGGATCAGCCCCAGCATTTT.

In this sample, this clone turned up a few times. This chain joins TRBV7-9 and TRBJ2-1; TRBD2 might be the D (6 bases). Germline assignment: CDR1 SEHNR and CDR2 FQNEAQ (reference sequence). The CDR3 spans 16 residues. The V gene lost 0 bases and the J gene lost 5 bases, with 14 bases spanning the gap. The CDR3 bases are TGTGCCAGCAGCTTAGCGCAGGCTAGCGCGAACAATGAGCAGTTCTTC. Translating gives CASSLAQASANNEQFF.

The DNA of the CDR3 is TGTGCTAGTGGTCCAACTAGGACGAGCACAGATACGCAGTATTTT. Encoded protein: CASGPTRTSTDTQYF. The genes are TRBV12-5 and TRBJ2-3, with D tentatively TRBD2 (5 bases). Trimming stripped 5 bases from V and 0 bases from J, with 12 bases between. CDR1 LGHNT and CDR2 FRNRAP come from the germline V gene. The CDR3 is 15 residues long.

The rearrangement joins TRBV29-1 to TRBJ2-1; 8 positions agree with TRBD1. V trimming: 7 bases; J trimming: 6 bases; junction bases outside the gene matches: 11. Germline V CDR1 and CDR2: SQVTM, ANQGSEA. The CDR3 is 14 residues long. The CDR3 DNA reads TGCAGCGCGGACAGGGCACCTCCTGGCAATGAGCAGTTCTTC. Translated: CSADRAPPGNEQFF.

This clone is a singleton in its sample. The chain couples TRBV11-2 to TRBJ1-3; D gene unclear. V gave up 11 bases and J gave up 0 bases, with 11 bases separating them. The germline V gene has CDR1 SGHAT and CDR2 FQNNGV. This CDR3 comprises 13 residues. This CDR3 is CACRVSSGNTIYF. CDR3 bases: TGTGCCTGTAGAGTGAGCTCTGGAAACACCATATATTTT.

V usage is TRBV18 and J usage is TRBJ2-5, with D possibly matching TRBD1 (5 bases). The germline V gene encodes CDR1 KGHSH and CDR2 LQKENI. This CDR3 is built from 14 residues. Trimming took 6 bases from V and 5 from J, leaving 16 bases between them. CDR3 sequence reads: CASSSTAGPETQYF. The CDR3 DNA sequence: TGTGCCAGCTCGTCGACCGCAGGGCCGGAGACCCAGTACTTC.

The chain has TRBV18 and TRBJ1-2; 8 nucleotides align to TRBD1. CDR1 and CDR2 from the germline V gene are KGHSH and LQKENI. After removal of 6 bases from V and 7 bases from J, the junction contained 10 bases not matched to a gene. The CDR3 contains 14 residues. CDR3 in amino acids: CASSLAGQGSGYTF. As DNA, the CDR3 is TGTGCCAGCTCCCTTGCTGGACAGGGAAGTGGCTACACCTTC.

This rearrangement joins TRBV5-1 to TRBJ2-5; D not resolved. This CDR3 spans 15 amino acids. Germline CDR1 SGHRS, CDR2 YFSETQ. Trimming took 6 bases from V and 1 from J, leaving 16 bases between them. This CDR3 reads CASTPQPGFQETQYF. The DNA of the CDR3 is TGCGCCAGCACCCCCCAGCCAGGCTTCCAAGAGACCCAGTACTTC.

V is TRBV29-1 and J is TRBJ2-1; D possibly corresponds to TRBD1 (5 bases). CDR1 is SQVTM and CDR2 is ANQGSEA in the germline V gene. This CDR3 is built from 17 residues. The V end lost 1 base, the J end lost 4 bases, and 20 bases lay between the germline ends. The CDR3 DNA reads as TGCAGCGTTGAAGGCAGGGCGGTTCGTAGTGAGTACAATGAGCAGTTCTTC. It specifies CSVEGRAVRSEYNEQFF.

The chain links TRBV5-1 to TRBJ1-5, with a tentative D call TRBD1 (5 bases). CDR3 length: 16 amino acids. Between the trimmed V and J ends, which lost 2 bases and 9 bases, there was a span of 21 bases. Germline CDR1 and CDR2: SGHRS and YFSETQ. The CDR3: CASSFLEWGDPGPQHF. The CDR3 DNA reads as TGCGCCAGCAGCTTTTTGGAGTGGGGGGATCCTGGGCCCCAGCATTTT.

V is TRBV6-5 and J is TRBJ1-5; tentative D call: TRBD1 (5 bases). Germline V lookup: CDR1 MNHEY, CDR2 SVGAGI. The CDR3 extends over 13 amino acids. The V end lost 6 bases, the J end lost 2 bases, and 8 bases lay between the germline ends. DNA of the CDR3: TGTGCCAGCAGCAGGGAGGGCAATCAGCCCCAGCATTTT. This codes for CASSREGNQPQHF.

This chain links TRBV5-1 with TRBJ2-7; weak D call: TRBD2 (6 bases). V dropped 0 bases and J dropped 6 bases, with 13 bases sitting between them. CDR1 SGHRS and CDR2 YFSETQ come from the germline V gene. The CDR3 length is 14 residues. CDR3 DNA: TGCGCCAGCAGCTTGGATCCGGGGGTGGTCGAGCAGTACTTC. As protein: CASSLDPGVVEQYF.